These 31 T cell receptor beta chains share one sample of origin, sequenced in a study of blood T cells in healthy people across ages. A second PCR of 7 to 11 cycles used a sample-barcoded 5' primer and a J-beta primer mix. TCRdb itself ran the 5' RACE reads through MiXCR, one entry per CDR3 protein. The sample lists around 1.5 million distinct CDR3 sequences, approximately 42% occurring once. Source material: blood. The receptors derive from a woman younger than 35 in good health.

The J gene is TRBJ2-6, the V gene TRBV6-5; a possible D gene is TRBD1 (5 bases). CDR1 and CDR2 (germline): MNHEY, SVGAGI. This CDR3 comprises 17 residues. Trimming removed 2 bases from V and 3 bases from J, with 14 bases in between. CDR3 DNA sequence: TGTGCCAGCAGTTACGGTTGGCAGGGTGGTGGGGCCAACGTCCTGACTTTC. It is translated as CASSYGWQGGGANVLTF.

This chain uses TRBV7-2 with TRBJ2-1, with D uncertain. The CDR3 is 11 residues long. Per germline, CDR1 SGHTA and CDR2 FQGNSA. Trimming removed 5 bases from V and 12 bases from J, with 11 bases in between. The CDR3 bases are TGTGCCAGCAGCCCGCGTAGAACGCAGTTCTTC. This encodes CASSPRRTQFF.

V usage is TRBV5-5 and J usage is TRBJ1-6; D remains unclear. Trimming cost V 2 bases and J 8 bases, with 11 bases left between them. CDR3 length: 14 residues. Germline V gene lookup returns CDR1 SGHKS and CDR2 YYEKEE (reference sequence). As DNA, the CDR3 is TGTGCCAGCAGCTTTTACCGGTGGGATTCACCCCTCCACTTT. This sequence encodes CASSFYRWDSPLHF.

A note on this clonotype: The junction differs from germline at one of its ends, possibly a read error. The rearrangement uses TRBV14 and TRBJ2-6, with TRBD1 matching over 9 bases. Germline V CDR1 and CDR2: SGHDN, FVKESK. The CDR3 totals 19 residues. The CDR3 DNA is TGTGCCGGCAGCCAGGGACCGGGACAGGGAAACTCTGGGGCCAACGTCCTGACTTTC. Protein product: CAGSQGPGQGNSGANVLTF.

There are a few counts of this clonotype. The chain has TRBV6-6 and TRBJ2-1, with D possibly matching TRBD1 (6 bases). Looked up from germline, CDR1 is MNHNY and CDR2 is SVGAGI (reference sequence). Trimming took off 4 bases at V and 5 bases at J, with 12 bases between the two ends. The CDR3 consists of 14 residues. As DNA, the CDR3 is TGTGCCAGCAGTTTTTGGGCAGGGGACAATGAGCAGTTCTTC. Translation gives CASSFWAGDNEQFF.

For this clonotype: Sequence at one end of the junction differs from germline and may be a read error. The chain links TRBV6-5 to TRBJ2-1; perhaps TRBD1 as D (7 bases). The V gene's germline CDR1 is MNHEY and CDR2 SVGAGI. The CDR3 runs 19 residues. The CDR3 loop is CACSYSGAGGTPSNNEQFF. The CDR3 nucleotides are TGTGCCTGCAGTTACTCGGGGGCAGGGGGGACACCTTCCAACAATGAGCAGTTCTTC.

This clonotype has at least ten counts. The chain joins TRBV29-1 to TRBJ2-3; a possible D gene is TRBD2 (7 bases). This CDR3 is 16 amino acids long. Trimming took off 5 bases at V and 8 bases at J, with 26 bases between the two ends. CDR1 and CDR2 (germline): SQVTM, ANQGSEA. Here the CDR3 DNA reads TGCAGCGTTCGTCTGACAGCGGGACAATTCGCGGGTACGCAGTATTTT. This codes for CSVRLTAGQFAGTQYF.

The V call is TRBV6-6, the J call TRBJ2-5; no clear D. The CDR3 length is 15 residues. Germline CDR1 reads MNHNY; CDR2 reads SVGAGI (reference sequence). The germline V and J ends were trimmed by 0 bases and 11 bases, with 19 bases remaining between them. Written as DNA, the CDR3 is TGTGCCAGCAGTTACTCGAGTACACCTCGAGAGAAGCAGTACTTC. It specifies CASSYSSTPREKQYF.

The chain joins TRBV7-6 to TRBJ2-7; TRBD1 aligns across 9 bases. CDR1 and CDR2 from the germline V gene are SGHVS and FNYEAQ. The CDR3 has 15 residues. Germline trimming cut 2 bases from V and 9 bases from J; bases unmatched to any gene: 11. CDR3 sequence: CASSLLRDRVGGQYF. The CDR3 region has the DNA TGTGCCAGCAGCTTACTTCGGGACAGGGTTGGCGGGCAGTACTTC.

This chain links TRBV4-1 with TRBJ2-5, with 9 bases aligning to TRBD2. This CDR3 is 17 amino acids long. V trimming: 1 base; J trimming: 5 bases; junction bases outside the gene matches: 11. The germline gives CDR1 MGHRA, CDR2 YSYEKL. This CDR3 reads CASSQVASGIPGETQYF. For the CDR3, the DNA is TGCGCCAGCAGCCAAGTGGCTAGCGGGATCCCTGGGGAGACCCAGTACTTC.

The genes are TRBV6-5 and TRBJ1-5; D call uncertain. V was trimmed by 5 bases and J by 4 bases, leaving 9 bases between them. There are 13 residues in the CDR3. The germline V gene encodes CDR1 MNHEY and CDR2 SVGAGI. CDR3 loop: CASSPTLNQPQHF. DNA for the CDR3: TGTGCCAGCAGTCCAACACTGAATCAGCCCCAGCATTTT.

The chain has TRBV5-1 and TRBJ2-7, with D possibly TRBD2 on 6 matching bases. Germline lookup yields CDR1 SGHRS and CDR2 YFSETQ. This CDR3 has 16 residues. The V gene lost 4 bases and the J gene lost 2 bases, with 19 bases spanning the gap. The CDR3 is CASSLGVGGAPYEQYF. In DNA form, the CDR3 reads TGCGCCAGCAGCCTCGGGGTGGGGGGAGCCCCCTACGAGCAGTACTTC.

This clonotype was counted a few times. The chain has TRBV20-1 and TRBJ2-1; D is unclear. CDR1 DFQATT and CDR2 SNEGSKA come from the germline V gene (reference sequence). V was cut by 6 bases and J by 5 bases, with 11 bases left in between. CDR3 length equals 12 residues. The CDR3 sequence: CSAHGPNNEQFF. The CDR3 nucleotides read TGCAGTGCACACGGACCTAACAATGAGCAGTTCTTC.

The sample holds a few counts of this clonotype. The CDR3 nucleotides read TGTGCCAGCAGCCAGGAGACTAGCGGGAACACAGATACGCAGTATTTT. This encodes CASSQETSGNTDTQYF. This chain uses TRBV4-2 with TRBJ2-3; TRBD2 aligns across 11 bases. Germline V gives CDR1 LGHNA, CDR2 YNFKEQ. Trimming took 3 bases from V and 2 from J; bases not matched to a gene: 4. This CDR3 contains 16 residues.

The rearrangement links TRBV7-2 to TRBJ1-1, with D perhaps TRBD1 (5 bases). This CDR3 region has 17 residues. From germline, CDR1 is SGHTA and CDR2 FQGNSA. Between the trimmed V and J ends, which lost 5 bases and 4 bases, there was a span of 23 bases. The CDR3 is CASSRPGAPEVGTEAFF. CDR3 DNA: TGTGCCAGCAGCCGACCCGGGGCCCCTGAGGTGGGCACTGAAGCTTTCTTT.

This sequence joins TRBV6-6 and TRBJ1-2; a weak D match, TRBD1 (6 bases). The CDR3 has 15 amino acids. The V end was cut by 2 bases, the J end by 3 bases, with 13 bases between. Germline-derived CDR1 and CDR2 are MNHNY and SVGAGI (reference sequence). DNA of the CDR3: TGTGCCAGCAGTTACCTTGGCAGGGGCCACTATGGCTACACCTTC. Its protein product is CASSYLGRGHYGYTF.

The J gene is TRBJ2-3, the V gene TRBV13; 9 nucleotides agree with TRBD1. The J segment lost 2 bases and the V segment lost 4 bases, leaving 10 bases of the junction unmatched. Germline values: CDR1 PRHDT, CDR2 FYEKMQ (reference sequence). CDR3 length equals 17 residues. CDR3 nucleotide sequence: TGTGCCAGCAGCTACACGGGACAGGGCGACATCACAGATACGCAGTATTTT. Amino acids: CASSYTGQGDITDTQYF.

This clonotype has just a few counts. This chain uses TRBV4-2 with TRBJ2-7, with TRBD2 identical over 8 bases. This CDR3 contains 17 residues. Germline CDR1 reads LGHNA; CDR2 reads YNFKEQ. The V segment lost 0 bases and the J segment 4 bases; nucleotides outside the gene matches: 11. The CDR3 region has the DNA TGTGCCAGCAGCCAAGAAAGGGGTAGCGGGACGACTTACGAGCAGTACTTC. As protein: CASSQERGSGTTYEQYF.

V gene TRBV29-1 combines with J gene TRBJ1-1, with 11 positions matching TRBD1. The CDR3 totals 13 residues. In germline, CDR1 is SQVTM, CDR2 ANQGSEA. CDR3 in DNA: TGCAGTGGGAGGACAGGGGGCAACACTGAAGCTTTCTTT. Translation: CSGRTGGNTEAFF.

CDR3 sequence (DNA): TGCGCCAGCAGCCAAAGACAGGCGATCTACGAGCAGTACTTC. This gives the protein CASSQRQAIYEQYF. J is TRBJ2-7 and V is TRBV4-1, with D tentatively TRBD1 (6 bases). The CDR3 consists of 14 residues. Deletions cut 2 bases from V and 3 bases from J, with 11 bases between. Germline loops: CDR1 MGHRA, CDR2 YSYEKL.

This clonotype was recorded a few times. The V call is TRBV20-1, the J call TRBJ2-7; 12 bases fit TRBD1. Unmatched junction bases numbered 14, after V lost 5 bases and J lost 3 bases. This CDR3 has 17 amino acids. Germline values: CDR1 DFQATT, CDR2 SNEGSKA (reference sequence). This CDR3 reads CSADRDRGRQFIYEQYF. The CDR3 coding sequence is TGCAGTGCTGACCGGGACAGGGGGCGACAATTCATCTACGAGCAGTACTTC.

V and J are TRBV6-5 and TRBJ2-1; 8 bases line up with TRBD2. Germline V gene lookup returns CDR1 MNHEY and CDR2 SVGAGI. The CDR3 totals 16 residues. J was trimmed by 6 bases and V by 0 bases; bases with no gene match: 7. DNA of the CDR3: TGTGCCAGCAGTTACTCAGCCAGCGGGAGTGGCAATGAGCAGTTCTTC. Its protein is CASSYSASGSGNEQFF.

The V gene is TRBV18, the J gene TRBJ2-1, with TRBD2 identical over 10 bases. Germline V gives CDR1 KGHSH, CDR2 LQKENI. The trim removed 5 bases at V and 8 bases at J, leaving 15 bases unmatched. This CDR3 spans 17 amino acids. CDR3 DNA sequence: TGTGCCAGCTCATCAGGCGCTAGCGGGAGCCAGTTCGATGAGCAGTTCTTC. This encodes CASSSGASGSQFDEQFF.

This clonotype was seen only a few times. The chain has TRBV28 and TRBJ2-3; 9 bases match TRBD1. The CDR3 is 15 residues long. The ends lost 4 bases at V and 6 bases at J; junction bases unmatched: 8. Germline loops: CDR1 MDHEN, CDR2 SYDVKM. The CDR3 region is CASSSTGTGTDTQYF. CDR3 in DNA: TGTGCCAGCAGTTCAACCGGGACAGGGACGGATACGCAGTATTTT.

The chain uses TRBV28 and TRBJ2-1; 9 bases agree with TRBD2. Germline-derived CDR1 and CDR2 are MDHEN and SYDVKM. This CDR3 is 13 amino acids long. The V segment lost 8 bases and the J segment 8 bases; nucleotides outside the gene matches: 7. CDR3 sequence reads: CASAGGLLHEQFF. The CDR3 nucleotides are TGTGCCAGCGCGGGGGGGCTTCTACATGAGCAGTTCTTC.

This chain connects TRBV6-1 to TRBJ2-5, with 9 bases fitting TRBD1. The CDR3 extends over 15 amino acids. V gave up 5 bases and J gave up 4 bases; unmatched junction bases: 8. Germline loops: CDR1 MNHNS, CDR2 SASEGT. The CDR3, as DNA: TGTGCCAGCAGTAACCCGACAGGGGGAAGAGAGACCCAGTACTTC. This encodes CASSNPTGGRETQYF.

The chain links TRBV5-1 to TRBJ2-7, with 12 nucleotides matching TRBD2. CDR1 and CDR2 (germline): SGHRS, YFSETQ. This CDR3 has 15 amino acids. Trimming took 2 bases from V and 2 from J; bases not matched to a gene: 2. The CDR3 sequence is CASSFWTSGAYEQYF. The CDR3 nucleotides read TGCGCCAGCAGCTTTTGGACTAGCGGGGCCTACGAGCAGTACTTC.

This clonotype was recorded a few times. The V gene is TRBV7-2, the J gene TRBJ2-3; 11 positions match TRBD2. In germline, CDR1 is SGHTA, CDR2 FQGNSA. The ends lost 1 base at V and 2 bases at J; junction bases unmatched: 8. This CDR3 is 18 amino acids long. The DNA for the CDR3 is TGTGCCAGCAGCTTAGATCGGGTACTAGCGGGGGTCACAGATACGCAGTATTTT. This encodes CASSLDRVLAGVTDTQYF. Combining the CDR3 with reference TRBV7-2 and TRBJ2-3 gives the whole variable domain GAGVSQSPSNKVTEKGKDVELRCDPISGHTALYWYRQSLGQGLEFLIYFQGNSAPDKSGLPSDRFSAERTGGSVSTLTIQRTQQEDSAVYLCASSLDRVLAGVTDTQYFGPGTRLTVL.

This chain connects TRBV12-3 or TRBV12-4 to TRBJ2-3, with D hard to call. This CDR3 has 14 residues. Trimming cost V 7 bases and J 5 bases, with 16 bases left between them. In DNA, the CDR3 is TGTGCCAGCACCTTCGGTGTGGGAAAAGATACGCAGTATTTT. It codes for CASTFGVGKDTQYF.

The sample holds a few counts of this clonotype. The chain uses TRBV28 and TRBJ1-6, with D possibly being TRBD1 (6 bases). The CDR3 sequence is 12 residues long. The V end was cut by 6 bases, the J end by 12 bases, with 12 bases between. Germline-derived CDR1 and CDR2 are MDHEN and SYDVKM. CDR3 coding DNA: TGTGCCAGCAGCCAGGACAGAAAACCCCTCCACTTT. Its protein is CASSQDRKPLHF.

The DNA of the CDR3 is TGTGCCAGCAGTCTACTAGCGGGGGGAGAAGAGACCCAGTACTTC. It is translated as CASSLLAGGEETQYF. This chain links TRBV12-3 or TRBV12-4 with TRBJ2-5; 12 positions match TRBD2. The CDR3 has 15 amino acids. J gave up 3 bases and V 5 bases, and 4 bases lay outside the gene matches.